This T cell receptor beta chain was sequenced for a study of cytomegalovirus exposure and HLA in healthy donors. The PCR contained 60 Vbeta and 13 Jbeta primers. Some clones are missing from TCRdb's copy, which holds only in-frame ones; the method was immunoSEQ multiplex PCR. Seen here are about 180,000 clones, 80% to 85% observed once, and the top ten hold about 2.3%. Concerning this clone: What it binds is unknown.

CDR1 is SGHVS and CDR2 is FQNEAQ in the germline V gene. The CDR3 has 15 residues. Trimming took 4 bases from V and 9 from J; bases not matched to a gene: 7. Study-wide findings and caveats: Researchers catalogued over 150 TCR beta chains as cytomegalovirus-associated.

This chain uses TRBV7-8 with TRBJ2-1; 12 bases match TRBD1. Material for sequencing was PBMCs. This TCR derives from a woman aged 25 to 45 in good health and CMV-seronegative. The DNA of the CDR3 is TGTGCCAGCAGCTCAGGAGGGACAGGGGGCGGTGAGCAGTTCTTC. Amino acids: CASSSGGTGGGEQFF.